This is a list of T cell receptor beta chains from one sample in a study of blood T cell repertoires in COVID-19. The assay was immunoSEQ multiplex PCR, and TCRdb's table has in-frame clones only and misses some. The sample holds about 250,000 clones, around 83% seen once. The sequencing input was PBMCs or T cells enriched from blood (not recorded which). The receptors derive from a man in his forties who had been exposed to COVID-19. Both conserved end residues are part of each CDR3. A D gene is named only where the DNA matches it firmly.

J gene: TRBJ2-2
CDR3 length: 16
D gene: TRBD1
V gene: TRBV9
CDR3 DNA: TGTGCCAGCAGCGCAACGGGACAGGGTAACACCGGGGAGCTGTTTTTT
CDR3 protein: CASSATGQGNTGELFF

J gene: TRBJ2-7
CDR3 length: 14
D gene: TRBD2
V gene: TRBV7-6
CDR3 DNA: TGTGCCAGCAGCCCCGGGGGGGGCCGCGACGAGCAGTACTTC
CDR3 protein: CASSPGGGRDEQYF

J gene: TRBJ1-4
CDR3 length: 15
D gene: .
V gene: TRBV11-2
CDR3 DNA: TGTGCCAGCATCCGAGGGACTTCAACTAATGAAAAACTGTTTTTT
CDR3 protein: CASIRGTSTNEKLFF

J gene: TRBJ1-1
CDR3 length: 20
D gene: .
V gene: TRBV23-1
CDR3 DNA: TGCGCCAGCACGAATGGGAGATCCCCGAACAGCAAGGGGGTGAACACTGAAGCTTTCTTT
CDR3 protein: CASTNGRSPNSKGVNTEAFF

J gene: TRBJ2-2
CDR3 length: 12
D gene: .
V gene: TRBV10-1
CDR3 DNA: TGCGCCAGCAGTGGGCCCACCGGGGAGCTGTTTTTT
CDR3 protein: CASSGPTGELFF

J gene: TRBJ1-3
CDR3 length: 16
D gene: .
V gene: TRBV5-1
CDR3 DNA: TGCGCCAGCAGCTTGGGGGGAGAGACTCGGAGAAACACCATATATTTT
CDR3 protein: CASSLGGETRRNTIYF

J gene: TRBJ2-3
CDR3 length: 15
D gene: .
V gene: TRBV5-1
CDR3 DNA: TGCGCCAGCAGCTTGGAAACTCCTCTCCGGGATACGCAGTATTTT
CDR3 protein: CASSLETPLRDTQYF

J gene: TRBJ1-5
CDR3 length: 13
D gene: TRBD1
V gene: TRBV6-5
CDR3 DNA: TGTGCCAGCAGTCCCGACAGGGCCCAGCCCCAGCATTTT
CDR3 protein: CASSPDRAQPQHF

J gene: TRBJ2-2
CDR3 length: 11
D gene: .
V gene: TRBV2
CDR3 DNA: TGTGCCAGCAGTGAACAGGGGGAGCTGTTTTTT
CDR3 protein: CASSEQGELFF

J gene: TRBJ2-6
CDR3 length: 17
D gene: TRBD1
V gene: TRBV2
CDR3 DNA: TGTGCCAGCAGTGAACAGGGGGCGCTTTCTGGGGCCAACGTCCTGACTTTC
CDR3 protein: CASSEQGALSGANVLTF

J gene: TRBJ2-7
CDR3 length: 12
D gene: TRBD1
V gene: TRBV3-1/TRBV3-2
CDR3 DNA: TGTGCCAGCAGCTACATTACAGGGGGCCAGTACTTC
CDR3 protein: CASSYITGGQYF

J gene: TRBJ2-7
CDR3 length: 14
D gene: .
V gene: TRBV7-7
CDR3 DNA: TGTGCTAGCAGCTTAAACAGAAGGGGTTCCGAGCAGTACTTC
CDR3 protein: CASSLNRRGSEQYF

J gene: TRBJ2-5
CDR3 length: 16
D gene: TRBD2
V gene: TRBV7-9
CDR3 DNA: TGTGCCAGCAGCTTGGGGAGCGGGAGCCGTAGAGAGACCCAGTACTTC
CDR3 protein: CASSLGSGSRRETQYF

J gene: TRBJ2-7
CDR3 length: 15
D gene: .
V gene: TRBV4-2
CDR3 DNA: TGTGCCAGCAGCCAAGAGCGACAGATGGGGCTCGAGCAGTACTTC
CDR3 protein: CASSQERQMGLEQYF

J gene: TRBJ2-1
CDR3 length: 15
D gene: TRBD2
V gene: TRBV5-6
CDR3 DNA: TGTGCCAGCAGCCCCCAATTAGCGGGTTGGCATGAGCAGTTCTTC
CDR3 protein: CASSPQLAGWHEQFF

J gene: TRBJ2-7
CDR3 length: 12
D gene: .
V gene: TRBV5-6
CDR3 DNA: TGTGCCAGCAGCTTGACAGATTACGAGCAGTACTTC
CDR3 protein: CASSLTDYEQYF

J gene: TRBJ2-2
CDR3 length: 16
D gene: .
V gene: TRBV30
CDR3 DNA: TGTGCCTGGAGTGTACGCTTGGACTTTAACACCGGGGAGCTGTTTTTT
CDR3 protein: CAWSVRLDFNTGELFF

J gene: TRBJ1-2
CDR3 length: 17
D gene: .
V gene: TRBV7-9
CDR3 DNA: TGTGCCAGCAGCGACAGCTTCTCCGCTCCGCACCCGTATGGCTACACCTTC
CDR3 protein: CASSDSFSAPHPYGYTF

J gene: TRBJ1-5
CDR3 length: 14
D gene: TRBD1
V gene: TRBV29-1
CDR3 DNA: TGCAGCGTCATGACAGGGGCCTCAAATCAGCCCCAGCATTTT
CDR3 protein: CSVMTGASNQPQHF

J gene: TRBJ1-2
CDR3 length: 13
D gene: TRBD1
V gene: TRBV14
CDR3 DNA: TGTGCCAGCAGCTTCTCAGGGGGCTATGGCTACACCTTC
CDR3 protein: CASSFSGGYGYTF